The 30 T cell receptor beta chains below were found in one sample sequenced in a study of CD8+ T cells in alopecia areata listed by TCRdb under 2018. To prepare the library, the immunoSEQ multiplex PCR assay was applied. RNA was extracted from all samples and reverse transcribed into cDNA, which served as template for TCR sequencing. What TCRdb holds here is the immuneACCESS table cut down to in-frame rearrangements. Part of the clones is not present; checked against another copy, under half of the missing clones reflect an unresolved V gene, and the others are unexplained. The sample profile shows about 120,000 clones; approximately 38% of them were found once. The ten biggest clones cover about 3.1% of the sample. Sequenced sample: CD4+ T cells sorted from blood. These receptors came from a human donor with alopecia areata.

The chain couples TRBV30 to TRBJ2-3, with D perhaps TRBD2 (7 bases). V gave up 5 bases and J gave up 0 bases, with 15 bases separating them. CDR1 and CDR2 from the germline V gene are GTSNPN and SVGIG (reference sequence). The CDR3 is 15 residues long. DNA of the CDR3: TGTGCCTGGTCCCGGGGGGCTTATAGCACAGATACGCAGTATTTT. Translated, it gives CAWSRGAYSTDTQYF. Full variable domain (rest looked up from reference TRBV30 and TRBJ2-3): SQTIHQWPATLVQPVGSPLSLECTVEGTSNPNLYWYRQAAGRGLQLLFYSVGIGQISSEVPQNLSASRPQDRQFILSSKKLLLSDSGFYLCAWSRGAYSTDTQYFGPGTRLTVL.

This clone was detected once. The chain recombines TRBV5-6 with TRBJ2-5; no firm D call. Germline CDR1 SGHDT, CDR2 YYEEEE. CDR3 size: 14 residues. The ends were cut back, 5 bases at V and 2 bases at J, with 13 bases in the middle. The CDR3 loop reads CASSLPVPQETQYF. The CDR3 DNA follows: TGTGCCAGCAGTCTGCCCGTACCTCAAGAGACCCAGTACTTC.

On this clone itself: The junction and the germline gene differ at one end; a read error may be behind it. The V call is TRBV30, the J call TRBJ1-5; D is perhaps TRBD1 (6 bases). The CDR3 is made up of 15 amino acids. CDR1 and CDR2 (germline): GTSNPN, SVGIG (reference sequence). The CDR3 DNA is TGTGCCTGGAGTGTAGATGGCAGGGGCAACCAGCCCCAGCATTTT. Protein product: CAWSVDGRGNQPQHF.

This clone occurred a few times. This chain uses TRBV7-9 with TRBJ2-4; 10 bases match TRBD1. The CDR3 totals 15 residues. Germline trimming cut 5 bases from V and 6 bases from J; bases unmatched to any gene: 7. CDR1 is SEHNR, CDR2 FQNEAQ, per germline (reference sequence). CDR3 DNA sequence: TGTGCCAGCAGCGGAAGGTGGGACAGGGGAAACATTCAGTACTTC. It codes for CASSGRWDRGNIQYF.

This clone was counted a few times. J is TRBJ2-5 and V is TRBV29-1, with no clear D. The CDR3 runs 12 residues. CDR1 and CDR2 (germline): SQVTM, ANQGSEA. Trimming left V 5 bases short and J 9 bases short, with 16 bases between. This CDR3 reads CSVSPGQVAQYF. The DNA for the CDR3 is TGCAGCGTTTCTCCGGGCCAAGTGGCCCAGTACTTC.

This clone showed up just a few times. The rearrangement joins TRBV28 to TRBJ2-3; D gene ambiguous. CDR3 size: 13 residues. Germline V gives CDR1 MDHEN, CDR2 SYDVKM. V was clipped by 2 bases and J by 4 bases, with 7 bases between them. The CDR3 spells CASSLPTPDTQYF. CDR3 nucleotides: TGTGCCAGCAGTTTACCTACCCCAGATACGCAGTATTTT. The complete variable domain, with remaining parts taken from reference TRBV28 and TRBJ2-3, reads DVKVTQSSRYLVKRTGEKVFLECVQDMDHENMFWYRQDPGLGLRLIYFSYDVKMKEKGDIPEGYSVSREKKERFSLILESASTNQTSMYLCASSLPTPDTQYFGPGTRLTVL.

This clone was counted a few times. The chain is built from TRBV29-1 and TRBJ2-1, with 10 bases lining up with TRBD2. The CDR3 spans 13 residues. Unmatched junction bases numbered 9, after V lost 7 bases and J lost 9 bases. The germline CDR1 and CDR2 sequences are SQVTM and ANQGSEA. The DNA for the CDR3 is TGCAGCGCAAGCGGGGGGGCCGAAGGTGAGCAGTTCTTC. As protein: CSASGGAEGEQFF.

CDR3 protein: CASSLYSGPSYEQYF. As DNA, the CDR3 is TGCGCCAGCAGCTTGTATAGCGGGCCTTCCTACGAGCAGTACTTC. This chain links TRBV5-1 with TRBJ2-7; 7 nucleotides align to TRBD2. The J segment lost 1 base and the V segment lost 1 base, leaving 5 bases of the junction unmatched. Germline V gene data show CDR1 as SGHRS and CDR2 as YFSETQ. CDR3 size: 15 residues.

J is TRBJ1-2 and V is TRBV11-2, with TRBD1 as a possible D gene (5 bases). CDR3 length: 15 residues. With 4 bases removed from V and 2 bases from J, the gap between germline ends came to 14 bases. Germline V gene sequence: CDR1 SGHAT, CDR2 FQNNGV. The CDR3, as DNA: TGTGCCAGCAGCTCCTTCCGTGGGGGGAACTATGGCTACACCTTC. It codes for CASSSFRGGNYGYTF.

The rearrangement uses TRBV30 and TRBJ2-5; D gene uncertain. Germline assignment: CDR1 GTSNPN and CDR2 SVGIG (reference sequence). Trimming removed 1 base at V and 5 bases at J, with 5 bases between. This CDR3 contains 11 residues. The CDR3: CAWSGAETQYF. The CDR3 DNA reads as TGTGCCTGGAGTGGAGCGGAGACCCAGTACTTC.

The chain is built from TRBV18 and TRBJ1-2; 8 bases line up with TRBD1. This CDR3 has 14 amino acids. With 3 bases clipped from V and 7 bases from J, the junction kept 7 bases outside the gene matches. The germline gives CDR1 KGHSH, CDR2 LQKENI. In DNA, the CDR3 is TGTGCCAGCTCACCTGTACAGGGGGAGGCTGGCTACACCTTC. Translating it yields CASSPVQGEAGYTF.

In this sample, this clone turned up a few times. The rearrangement links TRBV4-3 to TRBJ2-3; 8 bases align to TRBD2. CDR1 and CDR2 (germline): LGHNA, YSLEER. The CDR3 contains 16 residues. Trimming at V came to 4 bases and at J to 4 bases, leaving 10 bases not matched to a gene. This CDR3 is CASSLREGIRSDTQYF. CDR3 coding DNA: TGCGCCAGCAGCCTTCGGGAGGGAATTCGATCAGATACGCAGTATTTT.

This chain uses TRBV9 with TRBJ2-2; possible D gene TRBD1, 6 bases. Between the trimmed V and J ends, which lost 4 bases and 7 bases, there was a span of 17 bases. The CDR3 contains 15 residues. Germline V gives CDR1 SGDLS, CDR2 YYNGEE. The CDR3 protein is CASSPRGGLVGELFF. DNA of the CDR3: TGTGCCAGCAGCCCCCGTGGGGGCTTGGTCGGGGAGCTGTTTTTT.

The J gene is TRBJ2-3, the V gene TRBV7-9; TRBD1 is a possible D gene (6 bases). Per the germline V gene, CDR1 is SEHNR and CDR2 is FQNEAQ (reference sequence). V lost 1 base and J lost 2, with 10 bases in between. The CDR3 has 15 residues. Here the CDR3 reads CASSLGQGPTDTQYF. CDR3 in DNA: TGTGCCAGCAGCTTAGGGCAGGGGCCCACAGATACGCAGTATTTT.

The V call is TRBV5-4, the J call TRBJ2-7; D gene unclear. V lost 0 bases to trimming and J lost 4 bases, with 2 bases between them. Looked up from germline, CDR1 is SGHNT and CDR2 is YYREEE (reference sequence). This CDR3 region has 11 residues. The CDR3: CASSLEYEQYF. Here the CDR3 DNA reads TGTGCCAGCAGCTTGGAATACGAGCAGTACTTC.

This clone showed up just a few times. The chain has TRBV23-1 and TRBJ1-2; D call uncertain. TRBV23-1 is known as an ORF, though its function is uncertain. The V end lost 2 bases, the J end lost 6 bases, and 10 bases lay between the germline ends. This CDR3 has 13 amino acids. This CDR3 is CASSQGRRNGYTF. As DNA, the CDR3 is TGCGCCAGCAGTCAAGGGAGACGGAATGGCTACACCTTC.

This chain connects TRBV5-1 to TRBJ2-1; no definite D call. This CDR3 is built from 13 residues. Germline-derived CDR1 and CDR2 are SGHRS and YFSETQ. The V end was cut by 4 bases, the J end by 0 bases, with 5 bases between. In nucleotides, the CDR3 is TGCGCCAGCAGCCAGAGCTCCTACAATGAGCAGTTCTTC. Protein sequence: CASSQSSYNEQFF.

The chain combines TRBV2 with TRBJ2-5; 12 nucleotides agree with TRBD2. After removal of 7 bases from V and 1 base from J, the junction contained 7 bases not matched to a gene. CDR1 and CDR2 from the germline V gene are SNHLY and FYNNEI. The CDR3 is 16 residues long. The CDR3 sequence is CASTQGLAGSQETQYF. The DNA of the CDR3 is TGTGCCAGCACCCAAGGACTAGCGGGGTCCCAAGAGACCCAGTACTTC.

This chain links TRBV7-3 with TRBJ2-1, with D maybe TRBD2 (6 bases). This CDR3 is built from 14 residues. V was clipped by 8 bases and J by 1 base, with 12 bases between them. Per germline, CDR1 SGHTA and CDR2 FQGTGA. This chain's CDR3 is CASSAGGSYNEQFF. DNA of the CDR3: TGTGCCAGCTCCGCCGGGGGATCCTACAATGAGCAGTTCTTC.

The CDR3 DNA follows: TGTGCCTGGAGTGTACTTCTGAACACTGAAGCTTTCTTT. Residues: CAWSVLLNTEAFF. V is TRBV30 and J is TRBJ1-1; D gene ambiguous. Trimming stripped 0 bases from V and 0 bases from J, with 5 bases between. Germline V gives CDR1 GTSNPN, CDR2 SVGIG (reference sequence). The CDR3 is made up of 13 amino acids.

This clone was picked up a small number of times. This CDR3 is also generated by other DNA sequences in the sample. CDR3 loop: CASSLQGLNTEAFF. The CDR3, as DNA: TGTGCCAGCAGCTTACAGGGATTGAACACTGAAGCTTTCTTT. J is TRBJ1-1 and V is TRBV7-2, with TRBD1 as a possible D gene (5 bases). CDR1 is SGHTA and CDR2 is FQGNSA in the germline V gene. This CDR3 has 14 residues. Trimming removed 2 bases at V and 0 bases at J, with 7 bases between.

The chain has TRBV28 and TRBJ2-5, with D hard to call. This CDR3 is 12 amino acids long. Germline CDR1 and CDR2: MDHEN and SYDVKM. Trimming removed 6 bases at V and 9 bases at J, with 14 bases between. This CDR3 is CASRPPLGPQYF. DNA of the CDR3: TGTGCCAGCAGGCCCCCCCTAGGGCCCCAGTACTTC.

J is TRBJ1-2 and V is TRBV5-1; 7 bases fit TRBD1. With 5 bases clipped from V and 4 bases from J, the junction kept 8 bases outside the gene matches. The germline gives CDR1 SGHRS, CDR2 YFSETQ. CDR3 length: 14 amino acids. CDR3 nucleotide sequence: TGCGCCAGCAGTCGGGACAGCCCTTTCTATGGCTACACCTTC. Translated: CASSRDSPFYGYTF. Filled out from reference TRBV5-1 and TRBJ1-2, the complete variable domain reads KAGVTQTPRYLIKTRGQQVTLSCSPISGHRSVSWYQQTPGQGLQFLFEYFSETQRNKGNFPGRFSGRQFSNSRSEMNVSTLELGDSALYLCASSRDSPFYGYTFGSGTRLTVV.

The DNA of the CDR3 is TGTGCCAGCAGCCTAATCGGCCTCCCCCGAGAGACCCAGTACTTC. This codes for CASSLIGLPRETQYF. The V gene is TRBV28, the J gene TRBJ2-5; no firm D call. Germline V lookup: CDR1 MDHEN, CDR2 SYDVKM. Trimming pared 6 bases from V and 4 bases from J, leaving 18 bases between. This CDR3 region has 15 residues.

CDR3 sequence reads: CASSFSGAAYNEQFF. CDR3 bases: TGTGCCAGCAGCTTCAGCGGGGCGGCCTACAATGAGCAGTTCTTC. The chain couples TRBV11-3 to TRBJ2-1; 7 nucleotides agree with TRBD2. After removal of 3 bases from V and 2 bases from J, the junction contained 4 bases not matched to a gene. This CDR3 comprises 15 residues. Germline CDR1 reads SGHNT; CDR2 reads YENEEA.

The chain joins TRBV30 to TRBJ2-1; no clear D. The germline V gene has CDR1 GTSNPN and CDR2 SVGIG (reference sequence). V was pared by 0 bases and J by 12 bases, with 9 bases between. The CDR3 runs to 11 residues. The CDR3 sequence is CAWSVSPGQFF. CDR3 coding DNA: TGTGCCTGGAGTGTGAGCCCCGGGCAGTTCTTC.

As to this clone: Other DNA sequences from this sample encode an identical CDR3 as well. The genes are TRBV18 and TRBJ1-1; D not resolved. Trimming cost V 2 bases and J 1 base, with 5 bases left between them. CDR3 length: 13 amino acids. CDR1 KGHSH and CDR2 LQKENI come from the germline V gene. CDR3 sequence reads: CASSPGENTEAFF. The CDR3, as DNA: TGTGCCAGCTCACCAGGGGAGAACACTGAAGCTTTCTTT.

A few counts support this clone. V usage is TRBV29-1 and J usage is TRBJ2-2; D is ambiguous. V lost 5 bases to trimming and J lost 3 bases, with 13 bases between them. Germline values: CDR1 SQVTM, CDR2 ANQGSEA. The CDR3 is made up of 14 amino acids. The CDR3 DNA sequence: TGCAGCGTTTTACCCGGCGCCTACACCGGGGAGCTGTTTTTT. It is translated as CSVLPGAYTGELFF.

The rearrangement links TRBV29-1 to TRBJ2-5; 9 bases map to TRBD1. J was trimmed by 5 bases and V by 7 bases; bases with no gene match: 8. CDR1 and CDR2 (germline): SQVTM, ANQGSEA. The CDR3 consists of 13 residues. The CDR3 nucleotides are TGCAGCGGGGAACAGGGGGCTGGGGAGACCCAGTACTTC. Protein sequence: CSGEQGAGETQYF.

V gene TRBV2 combines with J gene TRBJ1-6; 7 positions agree with TRBD1. In germline, CDR1 is SNHLY, CDR2 FYNNEI. The V and J ends lost 7 bases and 10 bases, in that order; junction bases with no gene match: 10. The CDR3 is 14 residues long. The CDR3 protein is CASTSGTVGSPLHF. CDR3 in DNA: TGTGCCAGCACTTCCGGGACAGTTGGGTCACCCCTCCACTTT.